The rows below give T cell receptor beta chains drawn from one sample of a study of neoadjuvant nivolumab and ipilimumab in lung cancer. Repertoires were generated with immunoSEQ multiplex PCR, while TCRdb's copy carries only in-frame clones and drops some. The repertoire holds approximately 31,000 clones, with more than 90% as singletons. Sequencing used peripheral blood, obtained after neoadjuvant nivolumab, alone or with ipilimumab, at or shortly before surgery. Every receptor here comes from an adult with non-small cell lung cancer. Each CDR3 is given with its conserved first and last residue. Fields, in order: D gene, J gene, CDR3 length, V gene, clone size, CDR3 protein, CDR3 DNA. D genes are given only for firm matches. A row's size may be missing; if present it is once, few, many or a size class.

NA,TRBJ1-3,15,TRBV7-6,NA,CASSLVALPGNTIYF,TGTGCCAGCAGCTTAGTTGCCTTACCTGGAAACACCATATATTTT
TRBD1,TRBJ2-5,15,TRBV5-1,NA,CASSWGTGRQETQYF,TGCGCCAGCAGCTGGGGGACAGGGCGACAAGAGACCCAGTACTTC
NA,TRBJ1-5,13,TRBV4-1,NA,CASSQGGAQPQHF,TGCGCCAGCAGCCAAGGAGGGGCGCAGCCCCAGCATTTT
TRBD1,TRBJ1-5,14,TRBV18,NA,CASSDLGQLQPQHF,TGTGCCAGCTCAGATTTGGGACAGTTGCAGCCCCAGCATTTT
NA,TRBJ2-7,13,TRBV2,NA,CASKDFDSYEQYF,TGTGCCAGCAAAGATTTCGACTCCTACGAGCAGTACTTC
NA,TRBJ1-1,11,TRBV11-2,NA,CASSLEGPAFF,TGTGCCAGCAGCTTGGAGGGCCCAGCTTTCTTT
NA,TRBJ1-2,13,TRBV10-3,NA,CAVRLGGNYGYTF,TGTGCCGTCCGGCTCGGGGGGAACTATGGCTACACCTTC
NA,TRBJ1-2,12,TRBV5-5,NA,CASSLEGFGYTF,TGTGCCAGCAGCTTGGAAGGGTTCGGCTACACCTTC
NA,TRBJ1-5,16,TRBV16,NA,CASSHIQAPSNQPQHF,TGTGCCAGCAGCCACATACAGGCACCTAGCAATCAGCCCCAGCATTTT
TRBD1,TRBJ2-2,16,TRBV28,NA,CASSLWGQGETGELFF,TGTGCCAGCAGTTTATGGGGACAGGGGGAAACCGGGGAGCTGTTTTTT
TRBD1,TRBJ2-2,19,TRBV9,NA,CASICWRQGNEVSPGELFF,TGTGCCAGCATCTGTTGGAGACAGGGGAATGAGGTGAGTCCCGGGGAGCTGTTTTTT
TRBD1,TRBJ2-7,14,TRBV5-1,NA,CASSPGDRRNEQYF,TGCGCCAGCAGCCCGGGGGACAGGAGGAACGAGCAGTACTTC
NA,TRBJ2-2,16,TRBV19,NA,CASRLQVHVSTGELFF,TGTGCCAGTAGGCTTCAGGTTCATGTTAGCACCGGGGAGCTGTTTTTT
NA,TRBJ2-7,14,TRBV2,NA,CASRGRIGSYEQYF,TGTGCCAGCAGAGGGCGTATAGGGAGCTACGAGCAGTACTTC
TRBD1,TRBJ2-1,14,TRBV7-3,NA,CASSVSQGVGEQFF,TGTGCCAGCAGCGTATCACAGGGGGTTGGTGAGCAGTTCTTC
TRBD2,TRBJ2-2,15,TRBV7-8,NA,CASSSGLVSTGELFF,TGTGCCAGCAGCTCCGGACTAGTCAGTACCGGGGAGCTGTTTTTT
NA,TRBJ1-2,14,TRBV7-2,NA,CASSLTTGGNGYTF,TGTGCCAGCAGCTTAACTACTGGAGGTAATGGCTACACCTTC
NA,TRBJ1-1,15,TRBV2,NA,CASDLDGGRNTEAFF,TGTGCCAGCGATCTTGATGGAGGGAGGAACACTGAAGCTTTCTTT
NA,TRBJ2-2,12,TRBV7-6,NA,CASSRSTGELFF,TGTGCCAGCAGCCGTTCCACCGGGGAGCTGTTTTTT
TRBD1,TRBJ1-4,13,TRBV5-4,NA,CATADRLNEKLFF,TGTGCCACGGCGGACAGGCTGAATGAAAAACTGTTTTTT
NA,TRBJ2-2,15,TRBV5-1,NA,CASSPRVLNTGELFF,TGCGCCAGCAGCCCCCGGGTCCTGAACACCGGGGAGCTGTTTTTT
NA,TRBJ2-1,13,TRBV5-4,once,CASSLDTYNEQFF,TGTGCCAGCAGCTTGGATACATACAATGAGCAGTTCTTC
NA,TRBJ2-5,13,TRBV5-4,NA,CALHAGRGETQYF,TGTGCCCTACACGCTGGACGGGGAGAGACCCAGTACTTC
NA,TRBJ1-5,12,TRBV2,NA,CASSEFYQPQHF,TGTGCCAGCAGTGAGTTTTATCAGCCCCAGCATTTT
NA,TRBJ2-3,18,TRBV2,NA,CASSEIRPGPFSTDTQYF,TGTGCCAGCAGTGAGATCCGGCCAGGACCTTTTAGCACAGATACGCAGTATTTT
NA,TRBJ2-3,17,TRBV28,NA,CASSLFRRGRRTDTQYF,TGTGCCAGCAGTCTATTCCGGAGGGGTCGGCGCACAGATACGCAGTATTTT
NA,TRBJ2-7,14,TRBV6-1,NA,CASSGRLGSYEQYF,TGTGCCAGCAGTGGCCGACTAGGGAGCTACGAGCAGTACTTC
NA,TRBJ2-2,14,TRBV11-2,NA,CASSLGTNTGELFF,TGTGCCAGCAGCTTAGGGACAAACACCGGGGAGCTGTTTTTT
NA,TRBJ2-1,14,TRBV13,NA,CASSFGRAYNEQFF,TGTGCCAGCAGCTTTGGGCGAGCCTACAATGAGCAGTTCTTC
NA,TRBJ1-2,13,TRBV5-1,NA,CASSLTGLYGYTF,TGCGCCAGCAGCTTGACGGGACTGTATGGCTACACCTTC
NA,TRBJ1-3,15,TRBV29-1,NA,CSVARTQGSGNTIYF,TGCAGCGTTGCCCGTACACAGGGTTCTGGAAACACCATATATTTT
TRBD2,TRBJ2-2,14,TRBV6-1,NA,CASSEPTSPGELFF,TGTGCCAGCAGTGAACCGACTAGCCCTGGGGAGCTGTTTTTT
NA,TRBJ1-5,16,TRBV7-8,medium-sized,CASSLHPRGLDQPQHF,TGTGCCAGCAGCCTACATCCCAGGGGCCTAGATCAGCCCCAGCATTTT
TRBD2,TRBJ2-1,14,TRBV5-1,NA,CASSLTSGTYEQFF,TGCGCCAGCAGCTTGACTAGCGGGACTTATGAGCAGTTCTTC
NA,TRBJ1-1,15,TRBV6-1,NA,CASSDRIGVNTEAFF,TGTGCCAGCAGTGATAGGATAGGGGTGAACACTGAAGCTTTCTTT
NA,TRBJ2-2,14,TRBV14,NA,CASSRKGSKGRLFF,TGTGCCAGCAGTAGGAAGGGTTCAAAGGGAAGGCTGTTTTTT
NA,TRBJ1-2,13,TRBV15,NA,CATSRVGTYGYTF,TGTGCCACCAGCAGAGTCGGGACCTATGGCTACACCTTC
TRBD1,TRBJ2-7,15,TRBV2,NA,CASSGTGISYLEQYF,TGTGCCAGCAGTGGGACAGGGATTTCGTACCTCGAGCAGTACTTC
NA,TRBJ2-7,13,TRBV6-5,NA,CAIQRSWSYEQYF,TGTGCCATCCAGAGGAGTTGGTCCTACGAGCAGTACTTC
NA,TRBJ2-3,12,TRBV29-1,NA,CSSDLPGGTQYF,TGCAGCTCCGACCTCCCCGGGGGTACGCAGTATTTT
TRBD2,TRBJ2-7,17,TRBV29-1,NA,CSVRGQGTSGRNYEQYF,TGCAGCGTGAGGGGACAGGGGACTAGCGGGAGGAACTACGAGCAGTACTTC
TRBD1,TRBJ2-7,16,TRBV18,NA,CASSQNPGQGRYEQYF,TGTGCCAGCTCACAAAATCCGGGACAGGGTCGATACGAGCAGTACTTC
TRBD2,TRBJ2-3,16,TRBV18,NA,CASSPRVAGSTDTQYF,TGTGCCAGCTCCCCGAGAGTAGCGGGTAGCACAGATACGCAGTATTTT
TRBD1,TRBJ2-3,17,TRBV7-6,once,CASSLGVGQGSTDTQYF,TGTGCCAGCAGCCTTGGGGTGGGACAGGGAAGCACAGATACGCAGTATTTT
TRBD1,TRBJ1-1,15,TRBV6-5,NA,CASSRPSQGAFEAFF,TGTGCCAGCAGTCGCCCTTCACAGGGGGCCTTCGAAGCTTTCTTT
NA,TRBJ1-2,12,TRBV25-1,once,CASSETVYGYTF,TGTGCCAGCAGTGAAACAGTCTATGGCTACACCTTC
TRBD1,TRBJ1-4,16,TRBV15,NA,CATSRGRDRGTEKLFF,TGTGCCACCAGCAGAGGTCGTGACAGGGGGACTGAAAAACTGTTTTTT
NA,TRBJ1-5,15,TRBV5-1,NA,CASSERAGSNQPQHF,TGCGCCAGCAGTGAGAGGGCTGGAAGCAATCAGCCCCAGCATTTT
NA,TRBJ2-3,14,TRBV7-9,once,CASSVASVADTQYF,TGTGCCAGCAGCGTAGCTTCAGTTGCAGATACGCAGTATTTT
NA,TRBJ2-7,16,TRBV6-5,once,CASSYSLRGPGYEQYF,TGTGCCAGCAGTTACTCACTTCGGGGGCCTGGCTACGAGCAGTACTTC
NA,TRBJ1-2,14,TRBV9,NA,CASSVDEQGHGYTF,TGTGCCAGCAGCGTAGACGAACAGGGACATGGCTACACCTTC
TRBD1,TRBJ1-4,17,TRBV9,NA,CASSPSGGQATNEKLFF,TGTGCCAGCAGCCCCTCCGGAGGACAGGCAACTAATGAAAAACTGTTTTTT